Listed below are T cell receptor beta chains from one sample, sequenced in a study of early T cells in non-severe SARS-CoV-2 infection. TCRdb re-called the 5' RACE reads through MiXCR, storing one row per CDR3 protein. The sample has roughly 67,000 distinct CDR3 sequences; roughly 11% are singletons. Sequenced sample: whole blood. These receptors came from an adult who was a healthcare worker with PCR-confirmed SARS-CoV-2 infection or an uninfected control (not recorded which). Each CDR3 is given with its conserved first and last residue. Each record gives: J gene, D gene, clone size, V gene, CDR3 protein, CDR3 DNA. A D gene is named only where the DNA matches it firmly. Clone size is not always given. Where it is, it says once, few, many or a class for expanded clones.

j_gene: TRBJ2-5
d_gene: .
abundance: many
v_gene: TRBV20-1
CDR3aa: CSARDGQRETQYF
CDR3nt: TGCAGTGCTAGAGATGGACAGAGAGAGACCCAGTACTTC

j_gene: TRBJ1-5
d_gene: .
abundance: many
v_gene: TRBV5-1
CDR3aa: CASSPDSGNQPQHF
CDR3nt: TGCGCCAGCAGCCCGGACAGTGGCAATCAGCCCCAGCATTTT

j_gene: TRBJ2-5
d_gene: TRBD2
abundance: .
v_gene: TRBV20-1
CDR3aa: CSAPRTSGQETQYF
CDR3nt: TGCAGTGCTCCCCGGACTAGCGGCCAAGAGACCCAGTACTTC

j_gene: TRBJ1-1
d_gene: .
abundance: many
v_gene: TRBV7-9
CDR3aa: CASSIGTEAFF
CDR3nt: TGTGCCAGCAGCATCGGGACTGAAGCTTTCTTT

j_gene: TRBJ1-2
d_gene: TRBD1
abundance: .
v_gene: TRBV6-6
CDR3aa: CASSLSGQGAQGYTF
CDR3nt: TGTGCCAGCAGTCTATCGGGACAGGGGGCTCAGGGCTACACCTTC

j_gene: TRBJ1-1
d_gene: .
abundance: .
v_gene: TRBV28
CDR3aa: CASRFGGTEAFF
CDR3nt: TGTGCCAGCAGATTCGGAGGAACTGAAGCTTTCTTT

j_gene: TRBJ2-7
d_gene: .
abundance: many
v_gene: TRBV7-9
CDR3aa: CASSPVNLTSYEQYF
CDR3nt: TGTGCCAGCAGCCCGGTGAATTTAACCTCCTACGAGCAGTACTTC

j_gene: TRBJ1-1
d_gene: .
abundance: .
v_gene: TRBV7-9
CDR3aa: CASSWGPNTEAFF
CDR3nt: TGTGCCAGCAGCTGGGGGCCGAACACTGAAGCTTTCTTT

j_gene: TRBJ2-1
d_gene: TRBD1
abundance: many
v_gene: TRBV30
CDR3aa: CAWSTHRGSEQFF
CDR3nt: TGTGCCTGGAGCACGCACAGGGGAAGTGAGCAGTTCTTC

j_gene: TRBJ2-5
d_gene: .
abundance: .
v_gene: TRBV18
CDR3aa: CASSGQYIQETQYF
CDR3nt: TGTGCCAGCTCAGGACAGTATATCCAAGAGACCCAGTACTTC

j_gene: TRBJ2-3
d_gene: .
abundance: many
v_gene: TRBV4-3
CDR3aa: CASSQFRDSTDTQYF
CDR3nt: TGCGCCAGCAGCCAATTCAGGGACAGCACAGATACGCAGTATTTT

j_gene: TRBJ2-2
d_gene: .
abundance: .
v_gene: TRBV29-1
CDR3aa: CSVEVWGTNTGELFF
CDR3nt: TGCAGCGTTGAAGTCTGGGGGACGAACACCGGGGAGCTGTTTTTT

j_gene: TRBJ1-3
d_gene: TRBD1
abundance: few
v_gene: TRBV7-2
CDR3aa: CASSWDSLSGNTIYF
CDR3nt: TGTGCCAGCAGCTGGGACAGTCTCTCTGGAAACACCATATATTTT

j_gene: TRBJ2-1
d_gene: TRBD2
abundance: .
v_gene: TRBV10-3
CDR3aa: CAISESIAGGRNEQFF
CDR3nt: TGTGCCATCAGTGAGTCGATAGCGGGAGGGCGGAATGAGCAGTTCTTC

j_gene: TRBJ2-3
d_gene: .
abundance: few
v_gene: TRBV28
CDR3aa: CASSLSQGTQYF
CDR3nt: TGTGCCAGCAGTTTATCCCAGGGAACGCAGTATTTT

j_gene: TRBJ2-1
d_gene: .
abundance: few
v_gene: TRBV7-6
CDR3aa: CASSSRHNEQFF
CDR3nt: TGTGCCAGCAGCTCCCGCCACAATGAGCAGTTCTTC

j_gene: TRBJ2-7
d_gene: .
abundance: .
v_gene: TRBV7-9
CDR3aa: CASSPTGRSSYEQYF
CDR3nt: TGTGCCAGCAGTCCCACCGGCCGGAGCTCCTACGAGCAGTACTTC

j_gene: TRBJ2-5
d_gene: .
abundance: many
v_gene: TRBV19
CDR3aa: CASSSYGFQTQYF
CDR3nt: TGTGCCAGTAGTTCGTACGGCTTCCAGACCCAGTACTTC

j_gene: TRBJ2-5
d_gene: TRBD2
abundance: few
v_gene: TRBV2
CDR3aa: CASSGAGGETQYF
CDR3nt: TGTGCCAGCAGTGGCGCGGGAGGGGAGACCCAGTACTTC

j_gene: TRBJ2-7
d_gene: .
abundance: many
v_gene: TRBV28
CDR3aa: CASSLMWNPSYEQYF
CDR3nt: TGTGCCAGCAGTTTGATGTGGAACCCCTCCTACGAGCAGTACTTC

j_gene: TRBJ2-7
d_gene: .
abundance: few
v_gene: TRBV14
CDR3aa: CASSPKIGGIERGEQYF
CDR3nt: TGTGCCAGCAGCCCCAAGATTGGCGGGATTGAAAGGGGCGAGCAGTACTTC

j_gene: TRBJ2-1
d_gene: TRBD2
abundance: .
v_gene: TRBV7-2
CDR3aa: CASSLGFQREYGEQFF
CDR3nt: TGTGCCAGCAGCTTAGGATTCCAGCGGGAGTACGGTGAGCAGTTCTTC

j_gene: TRBJ2-1
d_gene: .
abundance: few
v_gene: TRBV28
CDR3aa: CASTLGLKTPPSF
CDR3nt: TGTGCCAGCACCTTGGGACTGAAGACCCCTCCCTCCTTC

j_gene: TRBJ1-2
d_gene: TRBD1
abundance: many
v_gene: TRBV28
CDR3aa: CASSLSGDRVNRYTF
CDR3nt: TGTGCCAGCAGTTTATCGGGGGACAGGGTCAATCGCTACACCTTC

j_gene: TRBJ1-4
d_gene: TRBD1
abundance: many
v_gene: TRBV12-3/TRBV12-4
CDR3aa: CASERRGREKLFF
CDR3nt: TGTGCCAGCGAGAGGAGGGGGCGCGAAAAACTGTTTTTT

j_gene: TRBJ2-1
d_gene: .
abundance: .
v_gene: TRBV24-1
CDR3aa: CAAMGAANEQFF
CDR3nt: TGTGCCGCCATGGGAGCGGCAAATGAGCAGTTCTTC

j_gene: TRBJ2-4
d_gene: .
abundance: few
v_gene: TRBV28
CDR3aa: CASSISYREPSKNIQYF
CDR3nt: TGTGCCAGCAGTATATCTTACAGGGAGCCTTCCAAAAACATTCAGTACTTC

j_gene: TRBJ1-1
d_gene: .
abundance: few
v_gene: TRBV6-5
CDR3aa: CASSYFGGRGTEAFF
CDR3nt: TGTGCCAGCAGTTACTTTGGGGGGCGAGGAACTGAAGCTTTCTTT

j_gene: TRBJ2-7
d_gene: TRBD2
abundance: few
v_gene: TRBV6-6
CDR3aa: CASSPLAGVSYEQYF
CDR3nt: TGTGCCAGCAGTCCCCTAGCGGGAGTCTCCTACGAGCAGTACTTC

j_gene: TRBJ2-7
d_gene: TRBD2
abundance: .
v_gene: TRBV29-1
CDR3aa: CSSPRGKRGYSYEQYF
CDR3nt: TGCAGCAGCCCCCGGGGGAAGCGGGGATACTCCTACGAGCAGTACTTC

j_gene: TRBJ1-5
d_gene: .
abundance: .
v_gene: TRBV27
CDR3aa: CASRLGPYNQPQHF
CDR3nt: TGTGCCAGCAGATTAGGCCCGTATAATCAGCCCCAGCATTTT

j_gene: TRBJ2-3
d_gene: .
abundance: many
v_gene: TRBV7-2
CDR3aa: CASSPSTDTQYF
CDR3nt: TGTGCCAGCAGCCCCTCGACAGATACGCAGTATTTT

j_gene: TRBJ1-1
d_gene: TRBD1
abundance: .
v_gene: TRBV4-1
CDR3aa: CASSHLYRGGFEAFF
CDR3nt: TGCGCCAGCAGCCACCTATACAGGGGTGGGTTTGAAGCTTTCTTT

j_gene: TRBJ2-7
d_gene: .
abundance: few
v_gene: TRBV21-1
CDR3aa: CASSKVAISYEQYF
CDR3nt: TGTGCCAGCAGCAAAGTGGCCATCTCCTACGAGCAGTACTTC

j_gene: TRBJ1-3
d_gene: .
abundance: .
v_gene: TRBV27
CDR3aa: CASSPRRDRGNTIYF
CDR3nt: TGTGCCAGCAGTCCCAGACGGGACCGCGGAAACACCATATATTTT

j_gene: TRBJ1-1
d_gene: .
abundance: few
v_gene: TRBV2
CDR3aa: CASSELMNTEAFF
CDR3nt: TGTGCCAGCAGTGAGTTAATGAACACTGAAGCTTTCTTT

j_gene: TRBJ2-7
d_gene: .
abundance: few
v_gene: TRBV28
CDR3aa: CASSFVQRTYEQYF
CDR3nt: TGTGCCAGCAGTTTTGTCCAGAGGACCTACGAGCAGTACTTC

j_gene: TRBJ2-2
d_gene: .
abundance: many
v_gene: TRBV6-6
CDR3aa: CASWGSGELFF
CDR3nt: TGTGCCAGCTGGGGGTCCGGGGAGCTGTTTTTT